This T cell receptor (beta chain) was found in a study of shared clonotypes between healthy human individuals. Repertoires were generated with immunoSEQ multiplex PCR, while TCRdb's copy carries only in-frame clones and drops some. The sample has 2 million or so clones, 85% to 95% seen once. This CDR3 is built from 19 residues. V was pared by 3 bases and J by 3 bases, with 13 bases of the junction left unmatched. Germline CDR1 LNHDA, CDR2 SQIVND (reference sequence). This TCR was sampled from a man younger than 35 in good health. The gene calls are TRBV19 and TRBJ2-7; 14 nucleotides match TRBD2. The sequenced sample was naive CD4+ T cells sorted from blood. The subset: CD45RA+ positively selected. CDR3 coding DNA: TGTGCCAGTAGTATCCGTCCCGGGACTAGCGGGAGTTCGTACTACGAGCAGTACTTC. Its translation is CASSIRPGTSGSSYYEQYF.